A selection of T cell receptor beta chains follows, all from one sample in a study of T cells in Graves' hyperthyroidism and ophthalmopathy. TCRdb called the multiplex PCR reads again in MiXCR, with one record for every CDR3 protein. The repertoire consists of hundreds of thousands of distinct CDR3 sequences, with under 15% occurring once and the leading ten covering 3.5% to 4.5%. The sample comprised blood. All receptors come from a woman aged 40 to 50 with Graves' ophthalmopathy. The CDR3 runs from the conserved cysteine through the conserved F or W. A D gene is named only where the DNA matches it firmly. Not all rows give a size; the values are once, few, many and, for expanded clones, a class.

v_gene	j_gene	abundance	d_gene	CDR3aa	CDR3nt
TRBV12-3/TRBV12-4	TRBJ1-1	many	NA	CASSLSWREHTEAFF	TGTGCCAGCAGTTTAAGCTGGAGGGAGCACACTGAAGCTTTCTTT
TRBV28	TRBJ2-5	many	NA	CASSLSSGEETQYF	TGTGCCAGCAGTTTATCTTCAGGGGAAGAGACCCAGTACTTC
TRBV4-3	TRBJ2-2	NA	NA	CASSRGGAGFLSGELFF	TGCGCCAGCAGCCGGGGGGGCGCGGGATTCCTCAGTGGGGAGCTGTTTTTT
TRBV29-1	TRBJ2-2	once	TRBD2	CSVASGSAGELFF	TGCAGCGTTGCAAGCGGGAGTGCCGGGGAGCTGTTTTTT
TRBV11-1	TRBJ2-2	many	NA	CASSLVGVAFANTGELFF	TGTGCCAGCAGCTTGGTGGGAGTGGCATTCGCGAACACCGGGGAGCTGTTTTTT
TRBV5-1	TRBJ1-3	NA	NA	CASRAGPTGNTIYF	TGCGCCAGCCGGGCAGGACCGACTGGAAACACCATATATTTT
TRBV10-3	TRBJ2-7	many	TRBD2	CAISDIGGTRGASYEQYF	TGTGCCATCAGTGATATAGGGGGGACTAGGGGGGCCTCCTACGAGCAGTACTTC
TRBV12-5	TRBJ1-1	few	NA	CASGLVDAGAFF	TGTGCTAGTGGTTTGGTGGACGCGGGAGCTTTCTTT
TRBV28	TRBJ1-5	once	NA	CASSLFKVRGGVGIMGQPQHF	TGTGCCAGCAGTTTATTTAAGGTTCGGGGAGGGGTTGGAATCATGGGCCAGCCCCAGCATTTT
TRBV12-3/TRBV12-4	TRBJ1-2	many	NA	CASSAGGGYYGYTF	TGTGCCAGCAGTGCCGGAGGGGGGTACTATGGCTACACCTTC
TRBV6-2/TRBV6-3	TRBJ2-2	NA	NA	CASSSIAGGELFF	TGTGCCAGCAGTTCTATAGCAGGCGGGGAGCTGTTTTTT
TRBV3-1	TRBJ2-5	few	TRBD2	CASSLMGLAGQETQYF	TGTGCCAGCAGCCTAATGGGGCTAGCGGGGCAAGAGACCCAGTACTTC
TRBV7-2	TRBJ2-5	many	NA	CASSPSRQETQYF	TGTGCCAGCAGCCCCTCCCGTCAAGAGACCCAGTACTTC
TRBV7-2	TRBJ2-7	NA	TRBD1	CASSFRQGTYEQYF	TGTGCCAGCAGCTTCCGACAGGGCACCTACGAGCAGTACTTC
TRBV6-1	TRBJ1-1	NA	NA	CASTDSGREAFF	TGTGCCAGCACAGACTCAGGGCGTGAAGCTTTCTTT
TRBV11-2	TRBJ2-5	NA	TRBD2	CASSPQQSGRRRETQYF	TGTGCCAGCAGCCCCCAACAGAGCGGGAGACGTAGGGAGACCCAGTACTTC
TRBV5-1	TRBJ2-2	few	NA	CASRPTGLSTGELFF	TGCGCCAGCAGGCCAACCGGACTATCGACCGGGGAGCTGTTTTTT
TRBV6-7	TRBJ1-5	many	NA	CASTGGGGNQPQHF	TGTGCCAGCACGGGGGGGGGCGGCAATCAGCCCCAGCATTTT
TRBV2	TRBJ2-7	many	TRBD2	CASRGLAGAGEQYF	TGTGCCAGCAGGGGACTAGCGGGAGCTGGCGAGCAGTACTTC
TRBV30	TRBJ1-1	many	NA	CAWGSTRENTEAFF	TGTGCCTGGGGCTCCACCAGAGAGAACACTGAAGCTTTCTTT
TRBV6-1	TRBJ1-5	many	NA	CASTGGTQPQHF	TGTGCCAGCACTGGGGGCACTCAGCCCCAGCATTTT
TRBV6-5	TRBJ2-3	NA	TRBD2	CASSYRGTSGKDTQYF	TGTGCCAGCAGTTACCGCGGGACTAGCGGGAAAGATACGCAGTATTTT
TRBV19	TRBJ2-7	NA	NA	CASRFGNEQYF	TGTGCCAGTAGGTTCGGGAACGAGCAGTACTTC
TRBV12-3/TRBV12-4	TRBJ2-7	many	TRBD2	CASRPGLAGVVEQYF	TGTGCCAGCAGACCCGGGTTAGCGGGAGTGGTGGAGCAGTACTTC
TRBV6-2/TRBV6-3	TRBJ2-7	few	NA	CASSPTPPGSDSYEQYF	TGTGCCAGCAGTCCGACCCCCCCGGGATCCGACTCCTACGAGCAGTACTTC
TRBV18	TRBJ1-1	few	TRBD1	CASSYTGGSDTEAFF	TGTGCCAGCTCTTATACAGGGGGCTCGGACACTGAAGCTTTCTTT
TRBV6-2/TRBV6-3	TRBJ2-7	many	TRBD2	CASTLTSGSDKQYF	TGTGCCAGCACCCTAACTAGCGGGAGTGACAAGCAGTACTTC
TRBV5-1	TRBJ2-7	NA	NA	CASSLVGQGIYEQYF	TGCGCCAGCAGCTTGGTAGGGCAGGGAATTTACGAGCAGTACTTC
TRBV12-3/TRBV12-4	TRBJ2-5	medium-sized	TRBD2	CASSLVGLAGDGETQYF	TGTGCCAGCAGTTTAGTCGGACTAGCGGGAGACGGAGAGACCCAGTACTTC
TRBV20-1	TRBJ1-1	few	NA	CSARAAPGNTEAFF	TGCAGTGCTAGAGCCGCCCCGGGTAACACTGAAGCTTTCTTT
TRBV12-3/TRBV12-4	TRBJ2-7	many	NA	CASSPVGRTAGDEQYF	TGTGCCAGCAGTCCTGTCGGACGGACGGCCGGGGACGAGCAGTACTTC
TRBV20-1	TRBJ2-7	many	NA	CSAIKRSGPSYEQYF	TGCAGTGCTATTAAAAGGAGCGGACCCTCCTACGAGCAGTACTTC
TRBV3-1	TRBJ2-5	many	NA	CASSQVQEETQYF	TGTGCCAGCAGCCAAGTCCAGGAAGAGACCCAGTACTTC
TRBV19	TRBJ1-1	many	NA	CASSIPGAGTEAFF	TGTGCCAGTAGTATCCCGGGGGCAGGGACTGAAGCTTTCTTT
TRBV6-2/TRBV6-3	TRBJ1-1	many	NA	CASSYSTVREAFF	TGTGCCAGCAGTTACTCGACGGTAAGGGAAGCTTTCTTT
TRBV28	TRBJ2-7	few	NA	CASNVLAGEQYF	TGTGCCAGCAACGTGTTGGCGGGGGAGCAGTACTTC
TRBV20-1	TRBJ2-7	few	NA	CSARDAGGAEQYF	TGCAGTGCTAGAGACGCGGGCGGTGCCGAGCAGTACTTC
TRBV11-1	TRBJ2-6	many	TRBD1	CASSLIDRASSGANVLTF	TGTGCCAGCAGCCTAATTGACAGGGCCAGCTCTGGGGCCAACGTCCTGACTTTC
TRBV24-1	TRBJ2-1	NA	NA	CATGANRASYNEQFF	TGTGCCACCGGAGCTAACAGGGCCTCCTACAATGAGCAGTTCTTC
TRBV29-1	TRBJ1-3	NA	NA	CSVEAQISGNTIYF	TGCAGCGTTGAAGCACAGATCTCTGGAAACACCATATATTTT
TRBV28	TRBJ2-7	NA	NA	CASRNGESYEQYF	TGTGCCAGCCGAAACGGGGAATCCTACGAGCAGTACTTC
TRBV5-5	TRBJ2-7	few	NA	CASSLISPAYEQYF	TGTGCCAGCAGCTTGATCTCCCCGGCTTACGAGCAGTACTTC
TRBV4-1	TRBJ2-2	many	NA	CASSQGPADPGELFF	TGCGCCAGCAGCCAAGGACCGGCCGACCCCGGGGAGCTGTTTTTT
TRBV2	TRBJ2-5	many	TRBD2	CASSGGMETQYF	TGTGCCAGCAGCGGGGGGATGGAGACCCAGTACTTC
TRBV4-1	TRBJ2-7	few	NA	CASSQEGPRGLASYEQYF	TGCGCCAGCAGCCAAGAGGGTCCTAGGGGGCTAGCGTCCTACGAGCAGTACTTC
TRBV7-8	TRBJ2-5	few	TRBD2	CASSLGIGLAGDLETRYF	TGTGCCAGCAGCTTAGGTATCGGGCTAGCGGGAGACCTGGAGACCCGGTACTTC
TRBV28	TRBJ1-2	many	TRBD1	CASSRTGGTNYGYTF	TGTGCCAGCAGTCGGACAGGGGGTACTAACTATGGCTACACCTTC
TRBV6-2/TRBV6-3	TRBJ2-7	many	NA	CASSYTQGGEQYF	TGTGCCAGCAGTTATACCCAGGGTGGCGAGCAGTACTTC
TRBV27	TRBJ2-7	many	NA	CACGRSEQYF	TGTGCCTGTGGCAGAAGTGAGCAGTACTTC
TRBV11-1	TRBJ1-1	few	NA	CASSFRTLQAFF	TGTGCCAGCAGTTTTCGAACTTTGCAAGCTTTCTTT
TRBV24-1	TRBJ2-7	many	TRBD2	CATSEASGGYEQYF	TGTGCCACCAGTGAGGCTAGCGGGGGGTACGAGCAGTACTTC
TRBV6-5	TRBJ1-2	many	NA	CASSYGNYGYTF	TGTGCCAGCAGTTACGGAAACTATGGCTACACCTTC
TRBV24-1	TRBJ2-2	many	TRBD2	CATSAAGEGSGGELFF	TGTGCCACCAGTGCAGCGGGAGAAGGGTCGGGCGGGGAGCTGTTTTTT
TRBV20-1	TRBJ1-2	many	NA	CSARHTLAGDAGYTF	TGCAGTGCTAGACACACCCTAGCAGGGGACGCTGGCTACACCTTC
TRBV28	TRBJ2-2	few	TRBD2	CASSSGRADTGELFF	TGTGCCAGTTCTAGCGGGAGGGCCGATACCGGGGAGCTGTTTTTT
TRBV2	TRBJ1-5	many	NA	CASSTDISNQPQHF	TGTGCCAGCAGTACCGACATTTCCAATCAGCCCCAGCATTTT
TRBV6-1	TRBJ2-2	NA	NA	CASSRQAYTGELFF	TGTGCCAGCAGCCGTCAGGCGTACACCGGGGAGCTGTTTTTT
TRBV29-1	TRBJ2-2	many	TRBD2	CSVEDVWEGHTGELFF	TGCAGCGTTGAAGATGTGTGGGAGGGCCACACCGGGGAGCTGTTTTTT
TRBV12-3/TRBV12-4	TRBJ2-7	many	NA	CASSPAMFTEQYF	TGTGCCAGCTCGCCGGCCATGTTCACCGAGCAGTACTTC
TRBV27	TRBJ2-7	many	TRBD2	CASSLSLADEQYF	TGTGCCAGCAGTTTATCCCTAGCGGACGAGCAGTACTTC